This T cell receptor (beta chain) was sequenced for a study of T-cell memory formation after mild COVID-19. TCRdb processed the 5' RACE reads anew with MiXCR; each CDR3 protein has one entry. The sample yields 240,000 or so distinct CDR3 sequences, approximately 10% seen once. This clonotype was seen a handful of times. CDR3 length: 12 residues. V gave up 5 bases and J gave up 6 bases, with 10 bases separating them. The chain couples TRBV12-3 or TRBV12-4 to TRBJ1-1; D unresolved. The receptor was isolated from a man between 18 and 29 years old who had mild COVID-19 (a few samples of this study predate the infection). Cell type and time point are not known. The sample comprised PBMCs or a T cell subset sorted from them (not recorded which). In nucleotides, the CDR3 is TGTGCCAGCAGTCTAGACACCCCTGAAGCTTTCTTT. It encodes CASSLDTPEAFF.